This record concerns one T cell receptor (beta chain) sequence. Antigen: not known. Sequencing used immunoSEQ multiplex PCR; TCRdb keeps in-frame clones, though not all of them. The sample includes tens of thousands of clones, roughly nine tenths of them seen just once. Germline CDR1 reads LNHDA; CDR2 reads SQIVND (reference sequence). This CDR3 has 13 residues. V lost 7 bases and J 6 bases, leaving 13 bases between the germline ends. These data originate in a study of graft-versus-host responses after intestinal transplantation. Study background: As for transplant type, recipients had multivisceral, liver-intestinal, or isolated intestinal grafts.

The sequence came from a human donor who received an intestinal transplant. The sequencing here drew on unstimulated CD4+ T cells sorted from spleen or lymph node cells, taken before intestinal transplant. The V and J genes are TRBV19 and TRBJ1-5; a weak D match, TRBD1 (6 bases). The CDR3 DNA reads TGTGCCAGTACCAAGGGGGGGGGTCAGCCCCAGCATTTT. Amino acid sequence: CASTKGGGQPQHF.